The TCR beta chain under discussion was sequenced for a study of beta chain features in type 1 diabetes. Study-wide points: Shortening of TCRB CDR3s, moderate but significant, appeared in all four CD4+ subsets of Type 1 diabetes patients.

The investigators reverse transcribed all of the isolated RNA, so they sequenced expressed TCRB transcripts. Measured with immunoSEQ multiplex PCR; TCRdb has only the in-frame clones, and not every one. This sample has 250,000 to 350,000 clones, with 13% to 15% found just once. A note on this clone: No antigen is known for it.

Trimming cost V 6 bases and J 5 bases, with 15 bases left between them. Germline V lookup: CDR1 LNHDA, CDR2 SQIVND (reference sequence). The CDR3 runs to 14 residues. Material for sequencing was naive CD4+ T cells from blood. This TCR came from a man younger than 45 with type 1 diabetes. The chain recombines TRBV19 with TRBJ2-3; D possibly corresponds to TRBD2 (6 bases). CDR3 amino acids: CASRPSGSGDTQYF. The CDR3 region has the DNA TGTGCCAGTAGACCCAGCGGGTCGGGAGATACGCAGTATTTT.